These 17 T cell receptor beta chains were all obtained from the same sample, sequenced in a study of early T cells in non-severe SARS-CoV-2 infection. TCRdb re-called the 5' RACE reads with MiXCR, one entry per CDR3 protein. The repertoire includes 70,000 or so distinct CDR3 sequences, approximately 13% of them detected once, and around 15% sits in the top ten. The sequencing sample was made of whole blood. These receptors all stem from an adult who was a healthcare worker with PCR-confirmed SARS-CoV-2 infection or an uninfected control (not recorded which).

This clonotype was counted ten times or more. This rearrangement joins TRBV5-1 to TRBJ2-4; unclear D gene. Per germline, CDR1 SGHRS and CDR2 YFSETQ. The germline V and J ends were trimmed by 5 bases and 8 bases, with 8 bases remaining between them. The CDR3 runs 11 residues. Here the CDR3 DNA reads TGCGCCAGCAGACTAAGGGACATTCAGTACTTC. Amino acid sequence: CASRLRDIQYF.

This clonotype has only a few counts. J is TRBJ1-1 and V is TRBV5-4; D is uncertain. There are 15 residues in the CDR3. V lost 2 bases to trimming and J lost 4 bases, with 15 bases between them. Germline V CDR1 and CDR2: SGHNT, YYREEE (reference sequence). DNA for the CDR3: TGTGCCAGCAGCTTTGAGGCAGGACGTTTCACTGAAGCTTTCTTT. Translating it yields CASSFEAGRFTEAFF.

Here the CDR3 reads CASRQPGQGNTIYF. In nucleotides, the CDR3 is TGTGCCAGCAGGCAGCCGGGACAGGGAAACACCATATATTTT. This sequence joins TRBV6-5 and TRBJ1-3; 7 bases match TRBD1. Germline V gene data show CDR1 as MNHEY and CDR2 as SVGAGI. Germline trimming cut 6 bases from V and 4 bases from J; bases unmatched to any gene: 6. The CDR3 extends over 14 amino acids.

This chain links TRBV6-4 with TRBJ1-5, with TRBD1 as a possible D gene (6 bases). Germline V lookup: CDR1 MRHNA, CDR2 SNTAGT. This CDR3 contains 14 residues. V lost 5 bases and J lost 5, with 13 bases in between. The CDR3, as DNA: TGTGCCAGCAGTCTACAGGGTGGAGATCAGCCCCAGCATTTT. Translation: CASSLQGGDQPQHF.

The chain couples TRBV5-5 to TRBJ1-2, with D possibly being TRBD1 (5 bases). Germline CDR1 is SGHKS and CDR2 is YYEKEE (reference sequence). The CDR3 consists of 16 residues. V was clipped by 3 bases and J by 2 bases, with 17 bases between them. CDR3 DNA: TGTGCCAGCAGCTCGAGAGCCGGGACCGAAAACTATGGCTACACCTTC. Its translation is CASSSRAGTENYGYTF.

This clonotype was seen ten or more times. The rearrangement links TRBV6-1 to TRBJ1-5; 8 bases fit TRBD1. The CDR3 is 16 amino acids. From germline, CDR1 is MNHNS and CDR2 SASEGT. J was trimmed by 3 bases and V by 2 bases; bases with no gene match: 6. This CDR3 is CASSELSGGSNQPQHF. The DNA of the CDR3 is TGTGCCAGCAGTGAATTGTCAGGGGGCTCCAATCAGCCCCAGCATTTT.

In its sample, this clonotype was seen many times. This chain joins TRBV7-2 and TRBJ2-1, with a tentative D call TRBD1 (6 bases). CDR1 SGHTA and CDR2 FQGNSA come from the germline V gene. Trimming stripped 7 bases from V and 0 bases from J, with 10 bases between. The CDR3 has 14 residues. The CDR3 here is CASTTGTSYNEQFF. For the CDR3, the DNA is TGTGCCAGCACCACAGGGACCTCCTACAATGAGCAGTTCTTC.

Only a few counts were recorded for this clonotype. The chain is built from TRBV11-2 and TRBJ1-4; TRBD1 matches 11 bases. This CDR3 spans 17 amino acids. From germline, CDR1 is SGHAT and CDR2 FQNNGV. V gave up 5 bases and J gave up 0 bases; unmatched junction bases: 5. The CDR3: CASSGWTGGSTNEKLFF. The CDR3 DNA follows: TGTGCCAGCAGCGGGTGGACAGGGGGCTCAACTAATGAAAAACTGTTTTTT.

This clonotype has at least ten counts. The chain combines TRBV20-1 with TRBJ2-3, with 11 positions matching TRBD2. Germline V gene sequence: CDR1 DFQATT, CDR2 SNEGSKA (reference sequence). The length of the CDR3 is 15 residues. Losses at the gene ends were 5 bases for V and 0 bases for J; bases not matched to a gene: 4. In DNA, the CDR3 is TGCAGTGCTTCTAGCGGGGGGTTTAGCACAGATACGCAGTATTTT. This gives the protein CSASSGGFSTDTQYF.

The CDR3 DNA is TGCAGCGTTGTATTAGAGACCCAGTACTTC. The encoded protein is CSVVLETQYF. The V call is TRBV29-1, the J call TRBJ2-5; D is undetermined. Germline V gives CDR1 SQVTM, CDR2 ANQGSEA. CDR3 length equals 10 residues. The V end was cut by 4 bases, the J end by 4 bases, with 4 bases between.

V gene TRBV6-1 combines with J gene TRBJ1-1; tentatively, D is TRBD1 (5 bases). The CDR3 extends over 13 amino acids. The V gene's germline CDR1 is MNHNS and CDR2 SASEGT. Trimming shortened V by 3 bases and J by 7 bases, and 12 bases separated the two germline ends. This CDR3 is CASSDPDSYEAFF. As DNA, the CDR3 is TGTGCCAGCAGTGACCCCGACAGTTATGAAGCTTTCTTT.

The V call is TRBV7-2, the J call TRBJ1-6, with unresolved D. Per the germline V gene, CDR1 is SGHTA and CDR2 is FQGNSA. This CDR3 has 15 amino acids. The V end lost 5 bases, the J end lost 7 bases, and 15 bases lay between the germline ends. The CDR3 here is CASSQGRGGNSPLHF. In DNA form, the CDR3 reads TGTGCCAGCAGCCAAGGGCGGGGAGGCAATTCACCCCTCCACTTT. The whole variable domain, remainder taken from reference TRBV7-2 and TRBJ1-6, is GAGVSQSPSNKVTEKGKDVELRCDPISGHTALYWYRQSLGQGLEFLIYFQGNSAPDKSGLPSDRFSAERTGGSVSTLTIQRTQQEDSAVYLCASSQGRGGNSPLHFGNGTRLTVT.

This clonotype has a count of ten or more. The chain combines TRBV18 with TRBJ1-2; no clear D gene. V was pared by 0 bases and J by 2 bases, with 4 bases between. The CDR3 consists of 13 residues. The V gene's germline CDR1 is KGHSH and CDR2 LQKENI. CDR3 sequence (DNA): TGTGCCAGCTCACCACCGGGAAACTATGGCTACACCTTC. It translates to CASSPPGNYGYTF.

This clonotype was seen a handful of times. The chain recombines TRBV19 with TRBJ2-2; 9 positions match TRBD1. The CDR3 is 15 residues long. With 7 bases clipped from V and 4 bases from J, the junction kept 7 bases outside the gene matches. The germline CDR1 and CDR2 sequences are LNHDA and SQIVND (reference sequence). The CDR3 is CASTPGQGITGELFF. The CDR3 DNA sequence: TGTGCCAGTACTCCGGGACAGGGCATCACCGGGGAGCTGTTTTTT.

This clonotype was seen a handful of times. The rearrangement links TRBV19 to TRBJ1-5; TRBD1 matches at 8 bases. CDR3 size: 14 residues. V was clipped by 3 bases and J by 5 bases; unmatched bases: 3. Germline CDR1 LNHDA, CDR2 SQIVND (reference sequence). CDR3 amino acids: CASSIPGGYQPQHF. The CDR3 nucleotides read TGTGCCAGTAGTATTCCAGGGGGCTATCAGCCCCAGCATTTT.

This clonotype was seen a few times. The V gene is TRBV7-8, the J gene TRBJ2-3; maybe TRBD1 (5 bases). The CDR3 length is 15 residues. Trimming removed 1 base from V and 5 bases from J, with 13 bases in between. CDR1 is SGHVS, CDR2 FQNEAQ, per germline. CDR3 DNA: TGTGCCAGCAGCTTAGGTTTAGGGGTGGGAGATACGCAGTATTTT. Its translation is CASSLGLGVGDTQYF.

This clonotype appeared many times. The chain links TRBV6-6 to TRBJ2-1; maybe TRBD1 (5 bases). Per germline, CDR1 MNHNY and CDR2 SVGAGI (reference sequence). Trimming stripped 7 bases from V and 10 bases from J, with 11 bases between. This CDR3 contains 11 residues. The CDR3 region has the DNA TGTGCCAGCACCTGGGGCAGCGAGCAGTTCTTC. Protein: CASTWGSEQFF.